The 13 T cell receptor beta chains below were found in one sample sequenced in a study of blood T cell repertoires in COVID-19. The protocol was immunoSEQ multiplex PCR, while the TCRdb copy is restricted to in-frame clones and leaves out a portion. The sample records 190,000 or so clones, about 88% being singletons. Sequenced material: PBMCs or T cells enriched from blood (not recorded which). The receptors were gathered from a woman aged 25 to 39 who had been exposed to COVID-19.

This clone was found once. The chain carries TRBV30 and TRBJ2-7; D remains unclear. V was clipped by 3 bases and J by 3 bases, with 15 bases between them. Germline V lookup: CDR1 GTSNPN, CDR2 SVGIG (reference sequence). The CDR3 sequence is 14 residues long. The CDR3 DNA reads TGTGCCTGGAGACACTTGGGCGACAACTACGAGCAGTACTTC. This encodes CAWRHLGDNYEQYF.

The chain couples TRBV24-1 to TRBJ1-3; 10 bases agree with TRBD1. CDR1 and CDR2 from the germline V gene are KGHDR and SFDVKD. This CDR3 region has 21 residues. V trimming: 4 bases; J trimming: 0 bases; junction bases outside the gene matches: 17. The CDR3 region is CATSDLRDRGPTVHSGNTIYF. The CDR3 DNA reads TGTGCCACCAGTGACCTCCGGGACAGGGGACCTACCGTTCACTCTGGAAACACCATATATTTT.

This rearrangement joins TRBV7-9 to TRBJ2-7, with D possibly being TRBD1 (6 bases). Germline V gene data show CDR1 as SEHNR and CDR2 as FQNEAQ (reference sequence). Trimming pared 4 bases from V and 4 bases from J, leaving 8 bases between. The CDR3 is made up of 12 amino acids. CDR3: CASSSQGYEQYF. In DNA form, the CDR3 reads TGTGCCAGCAGCTCACAGGGATACGAGCAGTACTTC.

V gene TRBV9 combines with J gene TRBJ1-1; 10 bases align to TRBD1. The CDR3 is made up of 15 amino acids. The V gene end was trimmed by 4 bases and the J gene end by 3 bases; junction bases not matched to a gene: 6. Germline lookup yields CDR1 SGDLS and CDR2 YYNGEE. CDR3 in amino acids: CASSSTTGGDTEAFF. CDR3 DNA sequence: TGTGCCAGCAGCTCCACGACAGGGGGCGACACTGAAGCTTTCTTT.

V and J are TRBV29-1 and TRBJ1-2; no reliable D call. Germline V CDR1 and CDR2: SQVTM, ANQGSEA. This CDR3 is 13 amino acids long. V was clipped by 3 bases and J by 8 bases, with 16 bases between them. Here the CDR3 DNA reads TGCAGCGTTGATGAGGAGGGAGGCAGAGGCTACACCTTC. Protein: CSVDEEGGRGYTF. The full variable domain, its missing parts supplied by reference TRBV29-1 and TRBJ1-2, is SAVISQKPSRDICQRGTSLTIQCQVDSQVTMMFWYRQQPGQSLTLIATANQGSEATYESGFVIDKFPISRPNLTFSTLTVSNMSPEDSSIYLCSVDEEGGRGYTFGSGTRLTVV.

This rearrangement joins TRBV6-5 to TRBJ1-1, with TRBD1 as a possible D gene (5 bases). V was cut by 5 bases and J by 0 bases, with 13 bases left in between. There are 15 residues in the CDR3. Per germline, CDR1 MNHEY and CDR2 SVGAGI. The CDR3 protein is CASSPRGGVNTEAFF. CDR3 nucleotide sequence: TGTGCCAGCAGTCCGCGGGGAGGGGTGAACACTGAAGCTTTCTTT.

A few counts support this clone. The chain combines TRBV19 with TRBJ1-6, with D perhaps TRBD1 (6 bases). Between the trimmed V and J ends, which lost 6 bases and 5 bases, there was a span of 11 bases. The CDR3 extends over 14 amino acids. Germline assignment: CDR1 LNHDA and CDR2 SQIVND (reference sequence). This CDR3 reads CASSRGLDNSPLHF. In DNA form, the CDR3 reads TGTGCCAGTAGCAGGGGCCTGGATAATTCACCCCTCCACTTT.

The chain links TRBV11-2 to TRBJ1-3; D may be TRBD1 (5 bases). CDR1 is SGHAT and CDR2 is FQNNGV in the germline V gene. The V gene lost 3 bases and the J gene lost 8 bases, with 8 bases spanning the gap. This CDR3 region has 12 residues. CDR3 coding DNA: TGTGCCAGCAGCTTCGGGGGGGACACCATATATTTT. Its translation: CASSFGGDTIYF.

The V gene is TRBV19, the J gene TRBJ2-7; possible D gene TRBD1, 5 bases. Trimming left V 2 bases short and J 3 bases short, with 8 bases between. The CDR3 has 13 amino acids. CDR1 is LNHDA and CDR2 is SQIVND in the germline V gene (reference sequence). The CDR3 DNA reads as TGTGCCAGTAGTATAAGTCAGGGCTACGAGCAGTACTTC. It encodes CASSISQGYEQYF.

This clone has only one observation. The J gene is TRBJ1-1, the V gene TRBV4-2; 9 nucleotides align to TRBD1. From germline, CDR1 is LGHNA and CDR2 YNFKEQ. V lost 5 bases and J lost 7; bases outside the gene matches: 8. The CDR3 is made up of 14 amino acids. The CDR3 loop is CASSSRDRDGEAFF. The CDR3 DNA reads TGTGCCAGCAGCTCCCGGGACAGGGATGGTGAAGCTTTCTTT.

The chain joins TRBV9 to TRBJ2-1; maybe TRBD2 (6 bases). CDR3 size: 15 residues. The germline V gene encodes CDR1 SGDLS and CDR2 YYNGEE. The germline V and J ends were trimmed by 7 bases and 0 bases, with 14 bases remaining between them. The CDR3, as DNA: TGTGCCAGCGGTGGGGGGATGTTCTCCTACAATGAGCAGTTCTTC. It encodes CASGGGMFSYNEQFF.

V usage is TRBV11-2 and J usage is TRBJ1-1; tentative D call: TRBD1 (6 bases). The CDR3 loop spans 13 amino acids. With 5 bases removed from V and 7 bases from J, the gap between germline ends came to 14 bases. Germline lookup yields CDR1 SGHAT and CDR2 FQNNGV. CDR3 DNA: TGTGCCAGCAGCCGAATGACAGGCGATGAAGCTTTCTTT. Protein sequence: CASSRMTGDEAFF.

V usage is TRBV5-1 and J usage is TRBJ1-5; 7 nucleotides line up with TRBD1. This CDR3 comprises 15 residues. Germline V gene lookup returns CDR1 SGHRS and CDR2 YFSETQ. Trimming cost V 4 bases and J 0 bases; bases outside gene matches: 4. The CDR3 coding sequence is TGCGCCAGCAGCCCCGGGGACAGTAGCAATCAGCCCCAGCATTTT. Protein product: CASSPGDSSNQPQHF. The full variable domain, its missing parts supplied by reference TRBV5-1 and TRBJ1-5, is KAGVTQTPRYLIKTRGQQVTLSCSPISGHRSVSWYQQTPGQGLQFLFEYFSETQRNKGNFPGRFSGRQFSNSRSEMNVSTLELGDSALYLCASSPGDSSNQPQHFGDGTRLSIL.